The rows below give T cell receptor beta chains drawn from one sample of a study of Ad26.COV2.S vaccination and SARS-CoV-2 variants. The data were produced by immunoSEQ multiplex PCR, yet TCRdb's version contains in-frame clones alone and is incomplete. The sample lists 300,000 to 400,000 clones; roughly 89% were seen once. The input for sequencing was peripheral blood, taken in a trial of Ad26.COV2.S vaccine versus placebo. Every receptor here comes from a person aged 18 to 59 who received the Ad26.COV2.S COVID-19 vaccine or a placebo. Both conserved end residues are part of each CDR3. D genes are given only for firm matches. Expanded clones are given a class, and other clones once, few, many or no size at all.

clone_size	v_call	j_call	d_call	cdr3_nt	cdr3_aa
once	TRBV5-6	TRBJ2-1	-	TGTGCCAGCAGCTTGGGGGGGACCCAGGGGTTTGATGAGCAGTTCTTC	CASSLGGTQGFDEQFF
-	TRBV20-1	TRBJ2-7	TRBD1	TGCAGTGCTAGTTCGGGGACAGGGAGCTACGAGCAGTACTTC	CSASSGTGSYEQYF
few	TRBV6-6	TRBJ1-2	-	TGTGCCAGCAGAAAAGACGGTGGCTACACCTTC	CASRKDGGYTF
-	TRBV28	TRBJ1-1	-	TGTGCCAGCAGTCCTCGGACAGAAGCTTTCTTT	CASSPRTEAFF
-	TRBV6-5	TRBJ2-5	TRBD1	TGTGCCAGCACCAGGGGGCGGGAGACCCAGTACTTC	CASTRGRETQYF
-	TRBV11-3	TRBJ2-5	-	TGTGCCCCCGGGGCAGTATCCCAAGAGACCCAGTACTTC	CAPGAVSQETQYF
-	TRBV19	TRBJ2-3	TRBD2	TGTGCCAGTAGTACGACTAGCGGGAGGACAGATACGCAGTATTTT	CASSTTSGRTDTQYF
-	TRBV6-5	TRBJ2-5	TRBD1	TGTGCCAGCAGTTATTGGGGACAGGGGGTTCAAGAGACCCAGTACTTC	CASSYWGQGVQETQYF
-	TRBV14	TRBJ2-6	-	TGTGCCAGCAGCCAATACCTCTCTGGGGCCAACGTCCTGACTTTC	CASSQYLSGANVLTF
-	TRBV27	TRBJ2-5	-	TGTGCCAGCAGTTTAATGGCAGGAAGTCCCCAGTACTTC	CASSLMAGSPQYF
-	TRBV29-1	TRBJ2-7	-	TGCAGCGTTGAAGAAGGGACCGCCTACGAGCAGTACTTC	CSVEEGTAYEQYF
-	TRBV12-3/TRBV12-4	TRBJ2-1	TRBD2	TGTGCCAGCAAGCGCGGGGGGTACAATGAGCAGTTCTTC	CASKRGGYNEQFF
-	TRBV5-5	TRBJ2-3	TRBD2	TGTGCCAGCAGCCCAAGCGGGAGTCCAGATACGCAGTATTTT	CASSPSGSPDTQYF
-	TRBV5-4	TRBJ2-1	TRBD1	TGTGCCAGCAGAACCGGGACAGGGCTGGATGAGCAGTTCTTC	CASRTGTGLDEQFF
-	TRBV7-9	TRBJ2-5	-	TGTGCCAGCAGCCTGGGACAAGCGTACCAAGAGACCCAGTACTTC	CASSLGQAYQETQYF
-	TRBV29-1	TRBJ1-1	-	TGCAGCGGAGGCGAGGACACTGAAGCTTTCTTT	CSGGEDTEAFF